The clone carrying this T cell receptor (beta chain) appeared a few times. The record originates from a study of CDR3 diversity in severe acne. TCRdb itself ran the PCR reads through MiXCR, one entry per CDR3 protein. The repertoire holds around 91,000 distinct CDR3 sequences, with approximately 51% as singletons. Germline V lookup: CDR1 SQVTM, CDR2 ANQGSEA. This CDR3 has 13 amino acids. V lost 7 bases to trimming and J lost 3 bases, with 15 bases between them. This chain joins TRBV29-1 and TRBJ1-2; D is ambiguous. Sequencing used blood. The sequence was collected from a male donor in good health, without acne. CDR3 nucleotides: TGCAGCGCCTTTACGGACGGTCACTATGGCTACACCTTC. Translation gives CSAFTDGHYGYTF.